This is a list of T cell receptor beta chains from one sample in a study of T cells in Graves' hyperthyroidism and ophthalmopathy. TCRdb processed the multiplex PCR reads anew with MiXCR; each CDR3 protein has one entry. Of about 640,000 distinct CDR3 sequences detected, about 45% appear once; the ten largest clones hold 6.5% to 9%. Source material: peripheral blood or thyroid tissue (not recorded which). Receptors originate from an adult man with Graves' disease, either hyperthyroidism or ophthalmopathy (not recorded which). The CDR3 runs from the conserved cysteine through the conserved F or W. A D gene is named only where the DNA matches it firmly. Clone size is stated in some rows and not others, as once, few, many or a class when expanded.

-,TRBV5-4,TRBJ1-4,TRBD1,TGTGCCAGCAGCGGGAGACAGGGAGAAAAACTGTTTTTT,CASSGRQGEKLFF
-,TRBV7-6,TRBJ1-5,-,TGTGCTAGAGCCCCGGTTAGCAATCAGCCCCAGCATTTT,CARAPVSNQPQHF
few,TRBV10-3,TRBJ1-4,-,TGTGCCAGCACCGACGGGTGGCGGAATAATGAAAAGGGACTGTTTTTT,CASTDGWRNNEKGLFF
-,TRBV7-9,TRBJ2-3,-,TGTGCCAGCAGCTTAGAGGGGGAGGCAGATACACAGTATTTT,CASSLEGEADTQYF
-,TRBV6-6,TRBJ1-4,TRBD1,TGTGCCAGCAGTCAATCCGGGACAGGGTCGTGGGAAAAACTGTTTTTT,CASSQSGTGSWEKLFF
-,TRBV9,TRBJ1-1,TRBD1,TGTGCCAGCAGCCCTCGGACAGGGAAGGAGGAGAACACTGAAGCTTTCTTT,CASSPRTGKEENTEAFF
-,TRBV25-1,TRBJ1-6,-,TGTGCCAGCAGTGAAATGTATGATCTTTCACCCCTCCACTTT,CASSEMYDLSPLHF
once,TRBV25-1,TRBJ1-6,-,TGTGCCAGCAGCGCCCGGTCGGGAGGGGATAATTCACCCCTCCACTTT,CASSARSGGDNSPLHF
many,TRBV2,TRBJ1-1,-,TGTGCCAGCAGTGCGTATCAGGGGTTGAACACTGAAGCTTTCTTT,CASSAYQGLNTEAFF
few,TRBV9,TRBJ1-1,-,TGTGCCAGCAGCGTAGTGGACAGCCTGCAGGGCACTGAAGCTTTCTTT,CASSVVDSLQGTEAFF
many,TRBV2,TRBJ2-5,-,TGTGCCAGCAGTGAAGCGCTAACAACGCGGTTC,CASSEALTTRF
-,TRBV19,TRBJ1-1,-,TGTGCCAGCACACAACCAAATGGCGGGACGGTGAACACTGAAGCTTTCTTT,CASTQPNGGTVNTEAFF
many,TRBV5-1,TRBJ1-2,-,TGTGCCAGCAGCCGGGACGGATATGGCTACACCTTC,CASSRDGYGYTF
-,TRBV5-1,TRBJ2-3,-,TGCGCCAGCAGCTTGGGGCTAGCGGATACGCAGTATTTT,CASSLGLADTQYF
many,TRBV2,TRBJ1-2,TRBD1,TGTGCCAGCAGTGGACAGGGGCTTTCTAACTATGGCTACACCTTC,CASSGQGLSNYGYTF
few,TRBV29-1,TRBJ2-7,-,TGCAGCGTATTGGGAGAATACGAGCAGTACTTC,CSVLGEYEQYF
-,TRBV12-3/TRBV12-4,TRBJ2-7,-,TGTGCCAGCAGTTATGAAGGGATCAGCGACGAGCAGTACTTC,CASSYEGISDEQYF
-,TRBV3-1,TRBJ2-5,TRBD1,TGTGCCAGCAGCCAAGTCAGGACAGGGTTACCCTTAGGGGAGACCCAGTACTTC,CASSQVRTGLPLGETQYF
-,TRBV10-3,TRBJ1-1,TRBD1,TGTGCCATCAGTCCCGGGACAGGGACCACTGAAGCTTTCTTT,CAISPGTGTTEAFF
-,TRBV20-1,TRBJ2-7,-,TGCAGTGCTAGCAGTCGGCAGACCTACGAGCAGTACTTC,CSASSRQTYEQYF
-,TRBV14,TRBJ1-1,-,TGTGCCAGCAGCCAAGATAAGAGGGTCGTAGCTTTCTTT,CASSQDKRVVAFF
-,TRBV12-3/TRBV12-4,TRBJ1-6,TRBD1,TGTGCCAGCACAGGGGGGGTCTCACCCCTCCACTTT,CASTGGVSPLHF
few,TRBV24-1,TRBJ1-2,-,TGTGCCACCAGTGCCCACGGACAGAGGGGAAAGTATGGCTACACCTTC,CATSAHGQRGKYGYTF
-,TRBV20-1,TRBJ2-5,-,TGCAGTGCTAACGGAGCGTTCCAAGAGACCCAGTACTTC,CSANGAFQETQYF
few,TRBV29-1,TRBJ1-3,TRBD1,TGCAGCGCCAACAGGGGTGGAAACACTATATATTTT,CSANRGGNTIYF
once,TRBV20-1,TRBJ2-1,-,TGCAGTGCTAGAGATCTGGAAGCGGGCAATGAGCAGTTCTTC,CSARDLEAGNEQFF
many,TRBV24-1,TRBJ2-5,TRBD2,TGTGCCACCAGTGATCCCATTAGCGGGAGGGCCACAGAGACCCAGTACTTC,CATSDPISGRATETQYF
-,TRBV5-1,TRBJ1-1,TRBD1,TGCGCCAGCAGCTTGGGGGTTACAGGGGGCAGTGAAGCTTTCTTT,CASSLGVTGGSEAFF
once,TRBV5-1,TRBJ1-2,TRBD1,TGCGCCAGCAGCATCACAGGGGCGGGAGGCTACACCTTC,CASSITGAGGYTF
-,TRBV2,TRBJ2-7,TRBD2,TGTGCCAGCAGAGAACTAGCGGGGGACCAAGAGCAGTACTTC,CASRELAGDQEQYF
few,TRBV2,TRBJ2-2,-,TGTGCCAGCAGAACTCGACAGGCCACCGGGGAGCTGTTTTTT,CASRTRQATGELFF
once,TRBV2,TRBJ2-2,TRBD1,TGTGCCAGCAGTCAAGGGGGCCCCGGGCAGCTGTTTTTT,CASSQGGPGQLFF
-,TRBV11-2,TRBJ2-2,TRBD2,TGTGCCAGCAGTCTCCGACTAGCGGGAGTGGGCACCGGGGAGCTGTTTTTT,CASSLRLAGVGTGELFF
few,TRBV12-3/TRBV12-4,TRBJ2-2,-,TGTGCGACAATGGAGGGGACTACCGGGGAGCTGTTTTTT,CATMEGTTGELFF
few,TRBV7-8,TRBJ1-4,-,TGTGCCAGCAGCTTAGATGGCGGGGCTGGGAAACTGTTTTTT,CASSLDGGAGKLFF
few,TRBV6-2/TRBV6-3,TRBJ1-5,-,TGTGCCAGCAGTTACTCGACGGGTCAGCCCCAGCATTTT,CASSYSTGQPQHF
-,TRBV25-1,TRBJ2-5,TRBD1,TGTGCCAGCAGTGATACCGGGACAGCCCATGGGACCCAGTACTTC,CASSDTGTAHGTQYF
-,TRBV5-4,TRBJ2-6,-,TGTGCCAGCAGCTTGGGTCGTCTTGGCGCCTTCTCTGGGGCCAACGTCCTGACTTTC,CASSLGRLGAFSGANVLTF
few,TRBV2,TRBJ2-5,-,TGTGCCAGCAGTGGTCGGCAAGAGACCCAGTACTTC,CASSGRQETQYF
many,TRBV12-3/TRBV12-4,TRBJ1-5,-,TGTGCCAGCAGCATGGGACACAATCAGCCCCAGCATTTT,CASSMGHNQPQHF
-,TRBV9,TRBJ1-1,-,TGTGCCAGCAGTTTTAACTACGAGGGTGAAGCTTTCTTT,CASSFNYEGEAFF
-,TRBV7-9,TRBJ1-1,TRBD1,TGTGCCAGCAGCCAAGATCTCCGGACAGGGAACACTGAAGCTTTCTTT,CASSQDLRTGNTEAFF
-,TRBV7-9,TRBJ2-7,TRBD2,TGTGCCAGCACAGGGCAGGCGGGAGGAAGCGAGCAGTACTTC,CASTGQAGGSEQYF
many,TRBV20-1,TRBJ2-5,-,TGCAGTGCTAGATATGGTTTTGAGACCCAGTACTTC,CSARYGFETQYF
-,TRBV7-6,TRBJ2-7,TRBD2,TGTGCCAGCCCCATCCCGGGGGGTGGGGATTACGAGCAGTACTTC,CASPIPGGGDYEQYF
many,TRBV29-1,TRBJ1-4,-,TGCAGCGGATCTTTGGGGGGCGCGAGAAATGAAAAACTGTTTTTT,CSGSLGGARNEKLFF
-,TRBV7-9,TRBJ1-4,TRBD1,TGTGCCAGCAGCTCTTCCGACAGGGTTGGTGAAAAACTGTTTTTT,CASSSSDRVGEKLFF
-,TRBV20-1,TRBJ2-5,TRBD2,TGCAGTGCTAGAGCATCGGGACTAGCGAAAGAGACCCAGTACTTC,CSARASGLAKETQYF
-,TRBV7-9,TRBJ2-5,-,TGTGCCAGCAGCTTGTCTCAGGAGTACCAAGAGACCCAGTACTTC,CASSLSQEYQETQYF
once,TRBV7-9,TRBJ1-4,-,TGTGCCAGCAGCTTAGGGAGGGACACTGAAAAACTGTTTTTT,CASSLGRDTEKLFF
once,TRBV12-3/TRBV12-4,TRBJ2-7,-,TGTGCCAGCAGTTTGGGCAGGGAGGAACTCTCCTACGAGCAGTACTTC,CASSLGREELSYEQYF
-,TRBV29-1,TRBJ1-5,-,TGCAGCGTCGTGGGAGCATACGAGCAGCATTTT,CSVVGAYEQHF
many,TRBV2,TRBJ1-2,-,TGTGCCAGCAGTGTCGGACAGACTAACTATGGCTACACCTTC,CASSVGQTNYGYTF
-,TRBV10-3,TRBJ1-1,TRBD1,TGTGCCATCAGTGAGTCGGACAGGGGGGCAATAGGAGCTTTCTTT,CAISESDRGAIGAFF
few,TRBV7-9,TRBJ2-7,-,TGTGCCAGCAGATCTACAGGTCTTCCCGACGAGCAGTACTTC,CASRSTGLPDEQYF
-,TRBV10-3,TRBJ1-2,-,TGTGCCAGCAGTCGCACCCAGGGAGACGGTGGCTACACCTTC,CASSRTQGDGGYTF
-,TRBV11-1,TRBJ1-2,-,TGTGCCAGCAGCTACGGACCGCGAGGACTTAACTATGGCTACACCTTC,CASSYGPRGLNYGYTF
-,TRBV27,TRBJ2-7,-,TGTGCCAGCAGTCTCCTGAGCTCCTCCTCCTACGAGCAGTACTTC,CASSLLSSSSYEQYF